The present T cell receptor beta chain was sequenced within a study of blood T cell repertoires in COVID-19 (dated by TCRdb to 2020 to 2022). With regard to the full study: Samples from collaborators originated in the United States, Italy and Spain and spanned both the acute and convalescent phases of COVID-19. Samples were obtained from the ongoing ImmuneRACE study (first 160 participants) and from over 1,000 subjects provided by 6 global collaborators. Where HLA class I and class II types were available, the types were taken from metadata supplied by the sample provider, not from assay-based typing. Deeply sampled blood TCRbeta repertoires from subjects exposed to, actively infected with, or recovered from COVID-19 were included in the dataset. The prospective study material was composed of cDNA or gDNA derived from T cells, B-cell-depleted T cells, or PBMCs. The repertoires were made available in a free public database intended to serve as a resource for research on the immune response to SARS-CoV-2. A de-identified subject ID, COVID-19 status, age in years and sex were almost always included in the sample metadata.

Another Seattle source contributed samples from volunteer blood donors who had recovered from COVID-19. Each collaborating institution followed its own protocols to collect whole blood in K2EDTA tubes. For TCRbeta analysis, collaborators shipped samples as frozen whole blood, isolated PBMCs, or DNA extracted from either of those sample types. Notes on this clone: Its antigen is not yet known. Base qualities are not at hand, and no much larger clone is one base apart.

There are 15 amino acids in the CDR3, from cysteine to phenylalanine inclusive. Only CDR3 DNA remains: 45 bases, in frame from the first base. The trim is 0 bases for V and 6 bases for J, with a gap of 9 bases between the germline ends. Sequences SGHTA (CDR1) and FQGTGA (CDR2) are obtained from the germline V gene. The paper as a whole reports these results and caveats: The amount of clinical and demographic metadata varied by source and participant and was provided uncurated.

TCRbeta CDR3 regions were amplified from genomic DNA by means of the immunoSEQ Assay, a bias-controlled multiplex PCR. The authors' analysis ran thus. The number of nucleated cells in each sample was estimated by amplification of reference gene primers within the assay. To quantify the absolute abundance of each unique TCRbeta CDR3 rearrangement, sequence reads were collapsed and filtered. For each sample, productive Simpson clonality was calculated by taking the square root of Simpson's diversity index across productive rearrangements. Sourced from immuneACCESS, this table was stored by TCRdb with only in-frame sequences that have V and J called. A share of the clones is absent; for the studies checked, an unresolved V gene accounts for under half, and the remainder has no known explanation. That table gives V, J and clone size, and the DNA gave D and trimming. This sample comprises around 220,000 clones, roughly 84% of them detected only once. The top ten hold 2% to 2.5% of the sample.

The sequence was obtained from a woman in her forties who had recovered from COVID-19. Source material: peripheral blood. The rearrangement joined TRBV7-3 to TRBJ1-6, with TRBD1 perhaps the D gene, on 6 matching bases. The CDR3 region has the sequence CASSLTGAGNSPLHF. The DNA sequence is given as TGTGCCAGCAGCTTAACGGGGGCGGGTAATTCACCCCTCCACTTT.